This T cell receptor (beta chain) was captured by sequencing in a study of blood T cell repertoires in COVID-19. Germline V CDR1 and CDR2: KGHSH, LQKENI. The CDR3 consists of 16 residues. V was pared by 5 bases and J by 5 bases, with 6 bases of the junction left unmatched. TCRdb keeps only in-frame clones here, not all; method: immunoSEQ multiplex PCR. The data show 150,000 to 200,000 clones, with around nine tenths seen just once and about a sixth held by the top ten. Sequencing was carried out using peripheral blood. The sequence came from a man aged 60-69 years with active or convalescent COVID-19. The V and J genes are TRBV18 and TRBJ1-6; TRBD1 agrees at 10 bases. CDR3 sequence reads: CASSRGQGRDNSPLHF. The CDR3 DNA reads TGTGCCAGCTCAAGGGGACAGGGGAGGGATAATTCACCCCTCCACTTT.